The 20 T cell receptor beta chains below were found in one sample sequenced in a study of control samples from healthy donors and cancer patients. Libraries were prepared by immunoSEQ multiplex PCR; TCRdb keeps only in-frame clonotypes and omits some of them. The sample shows about 160,000 clones, around 90% of them seen only once. The sequencing sample was made of blood. These receptors originate from a woman aged 25 to 39 in good health.

The J gene is TRBJ2-3, the V gene TRBV19; 9 nucleotides agree with TRBD1. Per the germline V gene, CDR1 is LNHDA and CDR2 is SQIVND (reference sequence). V dropped 4 bases and J dropped 1; count of bases not matched to a gene: 6. This CDR3 region has 16 residues. Here the CDR3 DNA reads TGTGCCAGTAGTACGGGACAGGGCGCCGGCACAGATACGCAGTATTTT. It codes for CASSTGQGAGTDTQYF.

The rearrangement links TRBV7-3 to TRBJ2-7, with D possibly TRBD2 on 5 matching bases. Trimming shortened V by 2 bases and J by 6 bases, and 14 bases separated the two germline ends. CDR3 length: 14 residues. CDR1 SGHTA and CDR2 FQGTGA come from the germline V gene. The CDR3 reads CASSLSGTVIEQYF. The CDR3 coding sequence is TGTGCCAGCAGCTTATCGGGAACGGTCATCGAGCAGTACTTC.

The chain is built from TRBV2 and TRBJ1-2; 10 bases agree with TRBD1. With V trimmed by 7 bases and J by 7 bases, 15 bases remained unmatched. Germline CDR1 reads SNHLY; CDR2 reads FYNNEI. This CDR3 region has 16 residues. The CDR3 sequence is CASTWTGTGETGGYTF. CDR3 nucleotide sequence: TGTGCCAGCACTTGGACCGGGACAGGGGAGACGGGTGGCTACACCTTC.

The chain employs TRBV7-9 and TRBJ2-3; D is undetermined. CDR1 is SEHNR, CDR2 FQNEAQ, per germline (reference sequence). The V end lost 3 bases, the J end lost 0 bases, and 7 bases lay between the germline ends. This CDR3 contains 14 residues. The CDR3 DNA reads TGTGCCAGCAGCTTCTCGGCGAGCACAGATACGCAGTATTTT. It is translated as CASSFSASTDTQYF.

This chain uses TRBV27 with TRBJ2-2; 10 bases line up with TRBD2. Germline CDR1 is MNHEY and CDR2 is SMNVEV (reference sequence). The length of the CDR3 is 16 residues. V dropped 8 bases and J dropped 4; count of bases not matched to a gene: 10. Written as DNA, the CDR3 is TGTGCCAGCTCTCTCCTAGCGGGAGAGGGCACCGGGGAGCTGTTTTTT. It specifies CASSLLAGEGTGELFF.

The chain is built from TRBV19 and TRBJ1-6; 7 bases align to TRBD1. With V trimmed by 4 bases and J by 7 bases, 7 bases remained unmatched. Germline lookup yields CDR1 LNHDA and CDR2 SQIVND (reference sequence). The CDR3 is made up of 15 amino acids. The CDR3 protein is CASSTGTAGNSPLHF. The CDR3 region has the DNA TGTGCCAGTAGTACCGGGACAGCGGGGAATTCACCCCTCCACTTT.

As to this clone: In the same sample, other DNA sequences code for this CDR3. The rearrangement uses TRBV6-5 and TRBJ1-1; D not certain. V lost 9 bases and J lost 1, with 12 bases in between. CDR1 and CDR2 (germline): MNHEY, SVGAGI. This CDR3 is 13 amino acids long. In DNA, the CDR3 is TGTGCCAGTCGAGTTTCAAGGAACACTGAAGCTTTCTTT. It codes for CASRVSRNTEAFF.

The V gene is TRBV5-5, the J gene TRBJ2-7, with a possible D match to TRBD2 (5 bases). From germline, CDR1 is SGHKS and CDR2 YYEKEE (reference sequence). V lost 4 bases and J 1 base, leaving 12 bases between the germline ends. This CDR3 contains 14 residues. CDR3 residues: CASSLLEASYEQYF. CDR3 sequence (DNA): TGTGCCAGCAGCCTACTGGAGGCGTCCTACGAGCAGTACTTC.

V gene TRBV3-1 (or the pseudogene TRBV3-2) combines with J gene TRBJ2-2; D gene ambiguous. V was shortened by 4 bases and J by 4 bases, with 4 bases between the two germline ends. In germline, CDR1 is LGHDT, CDR2 YNNKEL (reference sequence). This CDR3 has 12 residues. The CDR3: CASSRFTGELFF. DNA for the CDR3: TGTGCCAGCAGCCGATTCACCGGGGAGCTGTTTTTT.

The chain recombines TRBV11-2 with TRBJ2-7; TRBD2 matches at 9 bases. The CDR3 runs 15 residues. Germline V lookup: CDR1 SGHAT, CDR2 FQNNGV. Trimming removed 1 base from V and 6 bases from J; junction bases left unmatched: 7. The CDR3 coding sequence is TGTGCCAGCAGCTTAGCGCTAGCGGGAATCCTCGAGCAGTACTTC. Residues: CASSLALAGILEQYF.

The V gene is TRBV28, the J gene TRBJ2-5; 13 bases match TRBD2. The CDR3 is 15 residues long. The ends lost 6 bases at V and 7 bases at J; junction bases unmatched: 8. Germline V gene data show CDR1 as MDHEN and CDR2 as SYDVKM. The CDR3 here is CASRAGLAGWVTQYF. In nucleotides, the CDR3 is TGTGCCAGCAGGGCGGGACTAGCGGGATGGGTGACCCAGTACTTC. Based on the CDR3 plus reference TRBV28 and TRBJ2-5, the full variable domain is DVKVTQSSRYLVKRTGEKVFLECVQDMDHENMFWYRQDPGLGLRLIYFSYDVKMKEKGDIPEGYSVSREKKERFSLILESASTNQTSMYLCASRAGLAGWVTQYFGPGTRLLVL.

This clone has a single count. This chain connects TRBV4-2 to TRBJ2-7, with 8 bases fitting TRBD2. The CDR3 consists of 14 residues. Germline V gene data show CDR1 as LGHNA and CDR2 as YNFKEQ. J gave up 6 bases and V 2 bases, and 6 bases lay outside the gene matches. As DNA, the CDR3 is TGTGCCAGCAGCCAAACCAGCGGGAGTGGCGAGCAGTACTTC. Translating gives CASSQTSGSGEQYF.

The chain recombines TRBV4-2 with TRBJ1-2; no clear D. In germline, CDR1 is LGHNA, CDR2 YNFKEQ. This CDR3 has 12 residues. Trimming left V 0 bases short and J 7 bases short, with 6 bases between. As DNA, the CDR3 is TGTGCCAGCAGCCAAGATATGGGTGGCTACACCTTC. Translated: CASSQDMGGYTF.

This clone was counted once. The chain combines TRBV27 with TRBJ2-2, with D unresolved. V lost 1 base, J lost 2 bases, and 5 bases lay in between. CDR3 size: 14 residues. Germline V CDR1 and CDR2: MNHEY, SMNVEV (reference sequence). The DNA for the CDR3 is TGTGCCAGCAGTTTATTAGGAAACACCGGGGAGCTGTTTTTT. This translates into CASSLLGNTGELFF.

This clone has more than one count but fewer than ten. This rearrangement joins TRBV4-1 to TRBJ2-2; 13 bases fit TRBD2. CDR1 is MGHRA and CDR2 is YSYEKL in the germline V gene. The V segment lost 2 bases and the J segment 4 bases; nucleotides outside the gene matches: 4. This CDR3 is built from 17 residues. CDR3 sequence (DNA): TGCGCCAGCAGCCAACAGGGACTAGCGGGGTTCACCGGGGAGCTGTTTTTT. This codes for CASSQQGLAGFTGELFF.

CDR3 in amino acids: CASSLGGGITEAFF. The DNA of the CDR3 is TGTGCCAGTAGTTTAGGAGGGGGCATCACTGAAGCTTTCTTT. The rearrangement joins TRBV19 to TRBJ1-1; 7 bases map to TRBD1. V gave up 5 bases and J gave up 4 bases; unmatched junction bases: 7. The CDR3 consists of 14 residues. CDR1 is LNHDA, CDR2 SQIVND, per germline (reference sequence).

This clone was counted once. This chain joins TRBV19 and TRBJ2-3, with TRBD2 matching over 8 bases. The CDR3 loop spans 15 amino acids. CDR1 and CDR2 from the germline V gene are LNHDA and SQIVND (reference sequence). Trimming removed 4 bases from V and 4 bases from J; junction bases left unmatched: 7. CDR3 sequence: CASSSPGTSADTQYF. The CDR3 nucleotides are TGTGCCAGTAGTAGCCCCGGGACTAGTGCAGATACGCAGTATTTT. The full variable domain, completed using reference TRBV19 and TRBJ2-3, is DGGITQSPKYLFRKEGQNVTLSCEQNLNHDAMYWYRQDPGQGLRLIYYSQIVNDFQKGDIAEGYSVSREKKESFPLTVTSAQKNPTAFYLCASSSPGTSADTQYFGPGTRLTVL.

CDR3 loop: CASRGWGDTQYF. In DNA form, the CDR3 reads TGTGCCAGCAGGGGATGGGGGGATACGCAGTATTTT. The chain is built from TRBV12-3 or TRBV12-4 and TRBJ2-3; D tentatively fits TRBD1 or TRBD2 (5 bases each). V lost 6 bases and J lost 6, with 10 bases in between. The CDR3 has 12 residues.

The V call is TRBV7-8, the J call TRBJ2-7, with D perhaps matching TRBD2 (6 bases). Trimming took 7 bases from V and 0 from J, leaving 19 bases between them. The CDR3 extends over 16 amino acids. Germline lookup yields CDR1 SGHVS and CDR2 FQNEAQ. CDR3 protein: CASTSKVLADSYEQYF. The CDR3 bases are TGTGCCAGCACCTCTAAGGTATTAGCGGACTCCTACGAGCAGTACTTC.

The V and J genes are TRBV7-8 and TRBJ2-1; TRBD2 agrees at 10 bases. The germline CDR1 and CDR2 sequences are SGHVS and FQNEAQ. Trimming at V came to 0 bases and at J to 5 bases, leaving 4 bases not matched to a gene. CDR3 length equals 16 residues. CDR3 protein: CASSLAGLAGDNEQFF. The CDR3 DNA reads as TGTGCCAGCAGCTTAGCGGGCCTAGCGGGAGACAATGAGCAGTTCTTC.